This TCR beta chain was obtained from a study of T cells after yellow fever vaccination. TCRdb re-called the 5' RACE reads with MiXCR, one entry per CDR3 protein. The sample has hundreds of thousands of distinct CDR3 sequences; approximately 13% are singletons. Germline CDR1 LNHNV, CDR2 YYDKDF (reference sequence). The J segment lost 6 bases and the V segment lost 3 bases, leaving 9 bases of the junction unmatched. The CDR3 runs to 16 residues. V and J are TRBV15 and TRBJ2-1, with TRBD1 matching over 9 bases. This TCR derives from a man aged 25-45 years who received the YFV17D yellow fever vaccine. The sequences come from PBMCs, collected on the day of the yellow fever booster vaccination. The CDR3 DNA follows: TGTGCCACCAGCAGGGATGGACAGGGGATACCCAATGAGCAGTTCTTC. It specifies CATSRDGQGIPNEQFF.